The source of this T cell receptor beta chain is a study of vaccination and CD4 T cells after COVID-19. Points from the study as a whole: Spike mono-reactivity was shown by 304 of 307 vaccine-specific clones in convalescent patients.

This clonotype appeared once. Its antigen remains unknown. There are 15 residues in the CDR3. Germline lookup yields CDR1 SNHLY and CDR2 FYNNEI. V gave up 6 bases and J gave up 0 bases, with 12 bases separating them. TCRdb analysed the PCR reads with MiXCR anew, one entry per CDR3 protein. The table has approximately 20,000 distinct CDR3 sequences, 60% seen once. The chain carries TRBV2 and TRBJ1-5; weak D call: TRBD1 (5 bases). The sequences come from CD4+ T cells from blood, collected after SARS-CoV-2 vaccination. The sequence was obtained from a human donor who had recovered from COVID-19. The CDR3 nucleotides are TGTGCCAGCAGCATCGGACATTATAGCAATCAGCCCCAGCATTTT. Translation gives CASSIGHYSNQPQHF.